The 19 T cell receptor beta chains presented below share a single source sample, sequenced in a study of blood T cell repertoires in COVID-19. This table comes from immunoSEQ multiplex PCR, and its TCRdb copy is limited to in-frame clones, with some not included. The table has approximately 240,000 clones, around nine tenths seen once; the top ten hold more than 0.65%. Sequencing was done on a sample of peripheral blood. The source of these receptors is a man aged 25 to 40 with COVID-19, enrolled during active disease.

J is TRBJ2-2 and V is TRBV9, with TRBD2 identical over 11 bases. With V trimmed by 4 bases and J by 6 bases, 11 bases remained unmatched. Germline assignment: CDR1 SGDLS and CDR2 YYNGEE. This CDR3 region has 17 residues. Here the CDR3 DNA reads TGTGCCAGCAGCCTGCTCCCGGCTAGCGGGGGGCCCGGGGAGCTGTTTTTT. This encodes CASSLLPASGGPGELFF.

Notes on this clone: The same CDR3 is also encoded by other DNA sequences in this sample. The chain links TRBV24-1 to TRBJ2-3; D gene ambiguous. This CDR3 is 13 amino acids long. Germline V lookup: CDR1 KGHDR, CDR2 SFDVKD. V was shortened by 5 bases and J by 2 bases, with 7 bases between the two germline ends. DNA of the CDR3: TGTGCCACCAGTGGTGTATCCACAGATACGCAGTATTTT. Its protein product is CATSGVSTDTQYF.

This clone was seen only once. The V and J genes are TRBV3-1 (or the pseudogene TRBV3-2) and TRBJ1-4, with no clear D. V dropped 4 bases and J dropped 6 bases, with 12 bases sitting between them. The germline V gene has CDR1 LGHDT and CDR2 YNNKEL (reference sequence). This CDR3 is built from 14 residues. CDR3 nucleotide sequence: TGTGCCAGCAGCCGCGGAGGGTTACATGAAAAACTGTTTTTT. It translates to CASSRGGLHEKLFF.

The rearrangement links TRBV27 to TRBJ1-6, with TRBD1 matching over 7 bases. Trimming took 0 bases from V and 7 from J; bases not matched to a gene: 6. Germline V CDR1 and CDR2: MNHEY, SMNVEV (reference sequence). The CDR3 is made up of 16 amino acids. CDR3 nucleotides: TGTGCCAGCAGTTTATCGTGGACAGGAAAAAATTCACCCCTCCACTTT. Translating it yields CASSLSWTGKNSPLHF.

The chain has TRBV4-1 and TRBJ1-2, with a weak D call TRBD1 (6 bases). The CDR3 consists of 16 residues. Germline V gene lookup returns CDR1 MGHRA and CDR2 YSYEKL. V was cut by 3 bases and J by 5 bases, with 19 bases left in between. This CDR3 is CASSQGGGGMRYGYTF. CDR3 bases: TGCGCCAGCAGCCAGGGCGGGGGGGGCATGAGGTATGGCTACACCTTC.

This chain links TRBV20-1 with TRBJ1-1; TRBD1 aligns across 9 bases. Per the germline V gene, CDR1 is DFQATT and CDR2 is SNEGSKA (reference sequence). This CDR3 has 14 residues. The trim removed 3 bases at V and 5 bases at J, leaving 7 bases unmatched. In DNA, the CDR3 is TGCAGTGCTAGTCACAGGGGGCGATCGACTGAAGCTTTCTTT. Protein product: CSASHRGRSTEAFF.

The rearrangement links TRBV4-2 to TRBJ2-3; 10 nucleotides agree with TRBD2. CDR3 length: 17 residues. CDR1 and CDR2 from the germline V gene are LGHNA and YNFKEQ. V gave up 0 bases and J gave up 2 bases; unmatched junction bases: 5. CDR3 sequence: CASSQDLAGVYTDTQYF. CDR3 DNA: TGTGCCAGCAGCCAAGATCTAGCGGGGGTATACACAGATACGCAGTATTTT.

CDR3 sequence: CASSRGEPYTDTQYF. The CDR3, as DNA: TGCGCCAGCAGCCGGGGGGAGCCGTACACAGATACGCAGTATTTT. V gene TRBV5-1 combines with J gene TRBJ2-3, with 7 bases matching TRBD2. V shed 4 bases, J shed 2 bases, and the junction held 7 bases outside the gene matches. Germline assignment: CDR1 SGHRS and CDR2 YFSETQ. The CDR3 is 15 amino acids. Complete variable domain (other parts from reference TRBV5-1 and TRBJ2-3): KAGVTQTPRYLIKTRGQQVTLSCSPISGHRSVSWYQQTPGQGLQFLFEYFSETQRNKGNFPGRFSGRQFSNSRSEMNVSTLELGDSALYLCASSRGEPYTDTQYFGPGTRLTVL.

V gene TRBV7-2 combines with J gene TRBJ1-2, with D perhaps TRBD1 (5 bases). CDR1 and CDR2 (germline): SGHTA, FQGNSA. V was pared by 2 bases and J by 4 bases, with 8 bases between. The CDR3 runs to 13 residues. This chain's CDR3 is CASSLQGSYGYTF. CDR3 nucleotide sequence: TGTGCCAGCAGCTTACAGGGTAGCTATGGCTACACCTTC.

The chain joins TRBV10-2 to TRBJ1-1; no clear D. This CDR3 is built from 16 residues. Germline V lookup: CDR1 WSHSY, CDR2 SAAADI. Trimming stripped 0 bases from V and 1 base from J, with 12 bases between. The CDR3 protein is CASSESAGAANTEAFF. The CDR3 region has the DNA TGCGCCAGCAGTGAGTCGGCAGGAGCGGCGAACACTGAAGCTTTCTTT.

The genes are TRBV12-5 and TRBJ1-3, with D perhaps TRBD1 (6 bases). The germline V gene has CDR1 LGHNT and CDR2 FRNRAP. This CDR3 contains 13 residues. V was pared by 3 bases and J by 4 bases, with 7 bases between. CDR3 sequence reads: CASGFTGGNTIYF. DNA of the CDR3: TGTGCTAGTGGTTTCACAGGGGGAAACACCATATATTTT.

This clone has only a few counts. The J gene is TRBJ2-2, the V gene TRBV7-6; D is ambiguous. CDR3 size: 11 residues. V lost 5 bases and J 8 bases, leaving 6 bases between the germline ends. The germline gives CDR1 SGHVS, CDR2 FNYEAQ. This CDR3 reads CASSTEGELFF. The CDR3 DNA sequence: TGTGCCAGCAGCACCGAGGGGGAGCTGTTTTTT.

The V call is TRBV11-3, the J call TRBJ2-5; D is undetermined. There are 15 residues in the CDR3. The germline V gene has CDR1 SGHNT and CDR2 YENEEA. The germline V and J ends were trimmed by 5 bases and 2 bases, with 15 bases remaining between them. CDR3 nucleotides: TGTGCCAGCAGCCCTGGCGGCTGGCAGCAAGAGACCCAGTACTTC. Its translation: CASSPGGWQQETQYF.

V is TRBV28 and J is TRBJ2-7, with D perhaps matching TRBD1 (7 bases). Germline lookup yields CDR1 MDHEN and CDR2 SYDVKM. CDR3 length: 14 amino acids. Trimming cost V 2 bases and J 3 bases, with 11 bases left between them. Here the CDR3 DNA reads TGTGCCAGCAGTTTACCCCAGGGGGGCTACGAGCAGTACTTC. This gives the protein CASSLPQGGYEQYF.

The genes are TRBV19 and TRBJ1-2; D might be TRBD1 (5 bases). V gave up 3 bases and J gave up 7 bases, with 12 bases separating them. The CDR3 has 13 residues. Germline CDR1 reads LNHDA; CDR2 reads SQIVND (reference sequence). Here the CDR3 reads CASSIWQGRGYTF. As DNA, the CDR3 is TGTGCCAGTAGTATCTGGCAGGGCCGTGGCTACACCTTC. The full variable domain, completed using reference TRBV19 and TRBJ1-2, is DGGITQSPKYLFRKEGQNVTLSCEQNLNHDAMYWYRQDPGQGLRLIYYSQIVNDFQKGDIAEGYSVSREKKESFPLTVTSAQKNPTAFYLCASSIWQGRGYTFGSGTRLTVV.

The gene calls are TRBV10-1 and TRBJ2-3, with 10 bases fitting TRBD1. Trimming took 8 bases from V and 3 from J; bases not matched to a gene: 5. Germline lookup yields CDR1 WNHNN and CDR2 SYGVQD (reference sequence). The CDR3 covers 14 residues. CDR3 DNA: TGCGCCAGCTCGACAGGGGGCAGTACAGATACGCAGTATTTT. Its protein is CASSTGGSTDTQYF.

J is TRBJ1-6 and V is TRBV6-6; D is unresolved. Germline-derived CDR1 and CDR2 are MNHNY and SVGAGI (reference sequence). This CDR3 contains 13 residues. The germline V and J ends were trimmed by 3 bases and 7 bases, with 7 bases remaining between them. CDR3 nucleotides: TGTGCCAGCAGTTATCTGAGCAATTCACCCCTCCACTTT. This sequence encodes CASSYLSNSPLHF.

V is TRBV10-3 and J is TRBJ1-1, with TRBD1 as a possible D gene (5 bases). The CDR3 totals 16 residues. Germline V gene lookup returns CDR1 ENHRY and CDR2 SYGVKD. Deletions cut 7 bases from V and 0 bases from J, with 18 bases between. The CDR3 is CAINQGPGPLNTEAFF. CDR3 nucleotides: TGTGCCATCAATCAAGGGCCAGGGCCACTGAACACTGAAGCTTTCTTT.

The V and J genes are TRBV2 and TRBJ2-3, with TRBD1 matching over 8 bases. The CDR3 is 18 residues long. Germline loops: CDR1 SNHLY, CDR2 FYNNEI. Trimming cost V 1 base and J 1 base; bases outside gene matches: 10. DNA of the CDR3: TGTGCCAGCAGTGAAGGACAGGGGCCAAGTTTAGGCACAGATACGCAGTATTTT. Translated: CASSEGQGPSLGTDTQYF.